This TCR beta chain stems from a study of T cell responses to AZD1222 COVID-19 vaccine. Study observations and caveats: Baseline serology detected seropositivity in only six AZD1222 recipients. CD4 TCRs associated with vaccination spanned spike, dominating at 160-218 and 743-854. A mostly white British donor set with more females was recruited, and clonal diversity was possibly underestimated.

Sequenced by immunoSEQ multiplex PCR; TCRdb stores in-frame clones only, minus some. The sample shows 100,000 to 150,000 clones, more than 75% of them seen only once. Comment on this clone: Its antigen is not identified.

The V end lost 5 bases, the J end lost 7 bases, and 11 bases lay between the germline ends. The CDR3 extends over 12 amino acids. Germline V CDR1 and CDR2: WSHSY, SAAADI. The receptor comes from an adult in good health. Sequenced here: peripheral blood, sampled on day 0 of AZD1222 vaccination. The chain couples TRBV10-2 to TRBJ1-1; D is unclear. The CDR3 loop is CASSYKEGEAFF. CDR3 coding DNA: TGCGCCAGCAGTTATAAGGAGGGTGAAGCTTTCTTT.